This entry describes one TCR beta chain. The specificity of this receptor is unknown. Base quality data are lacking; no much larger clone is found one base away. From its cysteine to its phenylalanine, the CDR3 spans 14 amino acids. Only the CDR3 DNA stays, 42 bases, in frame from base 1. V and J are trimmed by 5 bases and 5 bases, and the gene matches miss 5 bases of the junction. CDR1 and CDR2 are drawn from the germline V gene: MNHEY, SVGAGI. TCR CDR3 regions were amplified from genomic DNA by multiplex PCR using the deep immunoSEQ assay. Genomic DNA extracted from each cell subset was distributed evenly over all wells of several immunoSEQ 96-well plates, and each plate served as one replicate. Each replicate PCR for sorted subsets received around 200 ng genomic DNA, equal to 30,000 or so T cell genomes. Purified libraries were quantified with a Qubit 3.0 fluorometer, sized on a Bioanalyzer 2100, and re-quantified with the KAPA Library Quantification kit. A separate single-read 150-cycle Illumina NextSeq 550 flow cell was used to sequence each immunoSEQ 96-well plate. Per the original workflow: The immunoSEQ output contained only junctional sequences without quality scores, so filtering could not match that applied to full-length reads. Sequences were annotated with PyIR, a Python wrapper for IgBLAST v1.9, using IMGT germline references to assign V/J genes and CDR3. Reads were filtered out if the reads had weak V/J assignments (E-value above 1e-6), no CDR3, stop codons, out-of-frame junctions, or ambiguous translated residues. V3J clonotypes were defined by identical inferred V gene, J gene, and CDR3 amino acid sequence. Percentage overlap between repertoires was computed as shared unique clonotypes divided by the size of the smaller repertoire. Three approaches were used to assess repertoire richness: RTK rarefaction, the Chao1 estimator, and Recon v2.1 estimates of unobserved clonotypes. For all TCRbeta clonotypes obtained by the gDNA method from four donors, generation probabilities were computed with OLGA. Not all clones reach the TCRdb copy of this immuneACCESS table, which keeps in-frame sequences only. Checked studies attribute under half of the gap to unresolved V genes and leave the rest unexplained. Clonal size and the V and J genes are those of that table, whereas D and trimming came from the DNA. The sample table lists 2,100,000 or so clones, approximately 96% of them with a count of one. Roughly 0.13% of the sample belongs to the ten largest clones.

This specimen belongs to a study of shared clonotypes between healthy human individuals (dated by TCRdb to 2020 to 2021). For the study in its entirety: The cohort included three men and a couple of women between 18 and 49 years of age. For each donor, three plates each were used for CD4 naive and CD4 memory, two plates were used for CD8 naive, and one plate was used for CD8 memory. The study deeply sequenced blood TCR repertoires of five healthy adults to estimate repertoire size and the extent of clonotype sharing between individuals. Libraries were prepared and TCR repertoires were sequenced by different laboratories using diverse techniques, in order to increase sequencing depth and limit assay-specific biases. Per donor, leukapheresis produced somewhere between about 0.94 and 9.5 billion PBMCs.

Study-wide conclusions, independent of this receptor: Pairwise subsampling indicated that sequencing depth was expected to affect the degree of clonotype sharing among donors. Naive subsets generally had larger estimated clonotype richness than memory subsets did. Sampling was restricted to blood, and TCR repertoires in tissues likely differ from the TCR repertoires found in blood. Approximately 5% of naive CD4, more than 3% of naive CD8, approximately 2.2% of memory CD4, and roughly 0.4% of memory CD8 clonotypes were shared across several donors. Rarefaction of sorted-subset datasets indicated incomplete sequencing despite the large sequencing depth. Clonotypes shared by all four sorted-subset donors showed higher generation probabilities than non-shared clonotypes. Because the study included only a small number of donors, the genetic and exposure-history diversity represented was limited.

The donors were healthy, HIV-negative adults with no recently reported acute infections or vaccinations. Every donor was a Caucasian adult residing in Nashville, Tennessee, USA. Magnetic negative selection was used to enrich CD4+ T cells, after which naive cells were positively selected on CD45RA and the negative fraction became the memory subset. After blood collection by leukapheresis, PBMCs were isolated using Ficoll-Histopaque density gradient centrifugation and then cryopreserved in the vapor phase of liquid nitrogen. Analytical flow cytometry was used to check the purity and quantity of every magnetically sorted T cell population. Genomic DNA was isolated from each sorted fraction and quantified by UV absorbance on a Nanodrop 2000c.

Recombination linked TRBV6-5 to TRBJ1-5; TRBD1 agrees with 8 junctional bases. Sequenced sample: naive CD4+ T cells sorted from blood. The cell subset or site label here, explained by the study, means: CD45RA+ positively selected. The receptor was derived from a man between 18 and 29 years old in good health. The encoded CDR3 is CASSDRGGYQPQHF. The DNA reads as follows: TGTGCCAGCAGTGACAGGGGTGGGTATCAGCCCCAGCATTTT.